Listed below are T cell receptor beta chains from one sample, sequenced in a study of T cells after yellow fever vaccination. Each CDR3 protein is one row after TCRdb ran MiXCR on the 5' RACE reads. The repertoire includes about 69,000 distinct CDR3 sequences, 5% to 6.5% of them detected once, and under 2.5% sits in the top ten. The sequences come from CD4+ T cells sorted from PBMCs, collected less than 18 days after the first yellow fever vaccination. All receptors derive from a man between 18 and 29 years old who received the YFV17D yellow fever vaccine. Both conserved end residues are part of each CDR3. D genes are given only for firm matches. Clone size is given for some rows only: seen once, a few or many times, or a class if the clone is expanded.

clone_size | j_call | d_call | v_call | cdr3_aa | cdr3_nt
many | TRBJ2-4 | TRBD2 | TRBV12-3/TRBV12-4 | CASSRVAGGRNIQYF | TGTGCCAGCAGTAGAGTAGCGGGGGGACGTAACATTCAGTACTTC
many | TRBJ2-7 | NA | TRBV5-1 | CASSFRLPPDEQYF | TGCGCCAGCAGCTTTCGACTCCCGCCCGACGAGCAGTACTTC
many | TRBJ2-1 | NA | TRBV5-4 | CASSLDGTSYNEQFF | TGTGCCAGCAGCTTGGATGGGACTTCGTACAATGAGCAGTTCTTC
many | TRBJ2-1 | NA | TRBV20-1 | CSVVRWSSYNEQFF | TGCAGTGTTGTTCGGTGGAGCTCCTACAATGAGCAGTTCTTC
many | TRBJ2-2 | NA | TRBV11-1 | CASSSDTNTGELFF | TGTGCCAGCAGCTCAGACACCAACACCGGGGAGCTGTTTTTT
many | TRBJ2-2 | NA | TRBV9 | CASSASPTGELFF | TGTGCCAGCAGCGCTTCACCGACCGGGGAGCTGTTTTTT
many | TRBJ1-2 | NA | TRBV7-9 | CASSLHSSVGYTF | TGTGCCAGCAGCTTACATTCCAGCGTAGGCTACACCTTC
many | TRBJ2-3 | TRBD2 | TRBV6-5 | CASRIGLAGGLTDTQYF | TGTGCCAGCAGAATAGGACTAGCGGGGGGGCTCACAGATACGCAGTATTTT
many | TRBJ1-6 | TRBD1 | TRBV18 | CASSPGTATNNSPLHF | TGTGCCAGCTCACCAGGGACAGCGACGAATAATTCACCCCTCCACTTT
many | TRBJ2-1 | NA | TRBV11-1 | CASSLSRDSSYNEQFF | TGTGCCAGCAGCTTAAGTCGGGACTCCTCCTACAATGAGCAGTTCTTC
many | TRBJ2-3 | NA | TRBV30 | CAWSLGRGLGTDTQYF | TGTGCCTGGAGTCTTGGGCGGGGACTGGGCACAGATACGCAGTATTTT
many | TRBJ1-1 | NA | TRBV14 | CASSQQGNTEAFF | TGTGCCAGCAGCCAACAGGGCAACACTGAAGCTTTCTTT
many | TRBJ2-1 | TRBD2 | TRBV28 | CASSLGLAGSASYNEQFF | TGTGCCAGCAGTTTGGGACTAGCGGGGTCGGCCTCCTACAATGAGCAGTTCTTC
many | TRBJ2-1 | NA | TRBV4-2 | CASSQGTLGEQFF | TGTGCCAGCAGCCAAGGAACACTTGGAGAGCAGTTCTTC
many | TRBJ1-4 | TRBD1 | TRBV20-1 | CSASGQVGKLFF | TGCAGTGCTAGTGGACAGGTTGGAAAACTGTTTTTT
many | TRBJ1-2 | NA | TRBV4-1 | CASSQTGTDLYGYTF | TGCGCCAGCAGCCAAACCGGGACTGACCTCTATGGCTACACCTTC
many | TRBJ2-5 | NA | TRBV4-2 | CASSQGDAEETQYF | TGTGCCAGCAGCCAGGGGGACGCGGAAGAGACCCAGTACTTC
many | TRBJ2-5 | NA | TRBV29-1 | CSARQILQETQYF | TGCAGCGCCAGACAGATTCTGCAAGAGACCCAGTACTTC
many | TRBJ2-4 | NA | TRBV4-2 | CASSQDGNIQYF | TGTGCCAGCAGCCAAGATGGGAACATTCAGTACTTC
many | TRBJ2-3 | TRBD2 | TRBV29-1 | CSVADSGVLRDTQYF | TGCAGCGTTGCGGATAGCGGGGTGCTCAGAGATACGCAGTATTTT
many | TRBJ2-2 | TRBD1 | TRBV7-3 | CASSPRGRGIANTGELFF | TGTGCCAGCAGCCCCCGGGGCAGGGGGATCGCGAACACCGGGGAGCTGTTTTTT
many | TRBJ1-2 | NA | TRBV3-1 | CASSHRFKGDYGYTF | TGTGCCAGCAGCCACCGTTTTAAGGGGGACTATGGCTACACCTTC
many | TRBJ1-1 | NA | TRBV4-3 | CASSLASSRMNTEAFF | TGCGCCAGCAGCCTGGCCTCCAGCCGAATGAACACTGAAGCTTTCTTT
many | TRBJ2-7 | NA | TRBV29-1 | CSVGLGTKFYEQYF | TGCAGCGTGGGGCTCGGGACAAAGTTCTACGAGCAGTACTTC
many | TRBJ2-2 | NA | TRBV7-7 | CASSLVPGAITGELFF | TGTGCTAGCAGCTTAGTTCCGGGGGCGATCACCGGGGAGCTGTTTTTT
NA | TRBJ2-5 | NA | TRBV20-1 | CGAREVRGQETQYF | TGCGGTGCTAGAGAGGTGCGGGGCCAAGAGACCCAGTACTTC
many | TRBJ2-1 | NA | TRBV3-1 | CASSHFSLGNEQFF | TGTGCCAGCAGCCATTTCTCACTGGGCAATGAGCAGTTCTTC
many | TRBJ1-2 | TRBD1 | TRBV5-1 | CASSTSTGPSYGYTF | TGCGCCAGCAGCACCTCGACAGGGCCCTCCTATGGCTACACCTTC
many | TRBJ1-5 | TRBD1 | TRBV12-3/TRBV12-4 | CASSIQGGGQPQHF | TGTGCCAGCAGTATACAGGGGGGAGGTCAGCCCCAGCATTTT
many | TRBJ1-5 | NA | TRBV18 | CASSPELAGYSQPQHF | TGTGCCAGCTCACCTGAATTGGCAGGATACAGTCAGCCCCAGCATTTT
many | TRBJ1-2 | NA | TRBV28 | CATRTGYTF | TGTGCCACCCGAACAGGCTACACCTTC
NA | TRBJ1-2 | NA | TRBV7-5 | CISVPEGIRDGSNYGYTF | NA
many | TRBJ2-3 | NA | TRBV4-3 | CASSQATGTGTDTQYF | TGCGCCAGCAGCCAAGCCACAGGGACGGGCACAGATACGCAGTATTTT
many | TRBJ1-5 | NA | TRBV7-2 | CASSTSWGSNQPQHF | TGTGCCAGCAGCACCTCCTGGGGCAGCAATCAGCCCCAGCATTTT
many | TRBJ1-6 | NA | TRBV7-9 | CASSSVPNSPLHF | TGTGCCAGCAGCTCAGTCCCGAATTCACCCCTCCACTTT
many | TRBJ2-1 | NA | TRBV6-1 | CASTGAPGPTTNNEQFF | TGTGCCAGCACTGGAGCCCCGGGACCAACTACAAATAATGAGCAGTTCTTC
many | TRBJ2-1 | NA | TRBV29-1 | CSVDSSPWGRHYNEQFF | TGCAGCGTTGATAGTTCGCCGTGGGGGCGGCATTACAATGAGCAGTTCTTC
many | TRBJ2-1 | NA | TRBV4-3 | CASSQGPSGHDEQFF | TGCGCCAGCAGCCAAGGGCCTTCCGGGCATGATGAGCAGTTCTTC